Listed below are T cell receptor beta chains from one sample, sequenced in a study of response to subunit inactivated influenza vaccine. TCRdb fed the RT-PCR reads into MiXCR, producing one record per CDR3 protein. The table has about 520,000 distinct CDR3 sequences, 6% to 9% seen once. Sequencing was performed on PBMCs from blood, taken less than 30 months after vaccination. These TCRs come from a man aged 50 to 69 who received an inactivated influenza vaccine. Both conserved end residues are part of each CDR3. A D gene is named only where the DNA matches it firmly. Expanded clones are given a class, and other clones once, few, many or no size at all.

V gene: TRBV4-1
clone size: .
J gene: TRBJ1-5
CDR3 length: 18
D gene: TRBD1
CDR3 DNA: TGCGCCAGCAGCCAACCGGGACAGGGACGTATAGGCAATCAGCCCCAGCATTTT
CDR3 protein: CASSQPGQGRIGNQPQHF

V gene: TRBV7-2
clone size: many
J gene: TRBJ2-7
CDR3 length: 15
D gene: .
CDR3 DNA: TGTGCCAGCAGCCCGTGGTTTGGGCAGGGCTACGAGCAGTACTTC
CDR3 protein: CASSPWFGQGYEQYF

V gene: TRBV5-1
clone size: many
J gene: TRBJ2-7
CDR3 length: 13
D gene: .
CDR3 DNA: TGCGCCAGCAGCCAGCAGCGGAGCTACGAGCAGTACTTC
CDR3 protein: CASSQQRSYEQYF

V gene: TRBV27
clone size: few
J gene: TRBJ1-5
CDR3 length: 16
D gene: TRBD1
CDR3 DNA: TGTGCCAGCAGTCTGGGAGCGGGGACAGGGGTTCAGCCCCAGCATTTT
CDR3 protein: CASSLGAGTGVQPQHF

V gene: TRBV6-1
clone size: few
J gene: TRBJ2-2
CDR3 length: 13
D gene: .
CDR3 DNA: TGTGCCAGCAGCTCAGCCGGGCCCGGGGAGCTGTTTTTT
CDR3 protein: CASSSAGPGELFF

V gene: TRBV6-2/TRBV6-3
clone size: many
J gene: TRBJ2-5
CDR3 length: 15
D gene: .
CDR3 DNA: TGTGCCAGCAGAAGAAGGATACGGCCCCAAGAGACCCAGTACTTC
CDR3 protein: CASRRRIRPQETQYF

V gene: TRBV6-1
clone size: .
J gene: TRBJ2-1
CDR3 length: 15
D gene: .
CDR3 DNA: TGTGCCAGCCGATCCCCGGGGGCGAGATTGGATGAGCAGTTCTTC
CDR3 protein: CASRSPGARLDEQFF

V gene: TRBV6-5
clone size: many
J gene: TRBJ1-6
CDR3 length: 16
D gene: .
CDR3 DNA: TGTGCCAGCAGTTACTCGAGGGGGGGCGCGGATTCACCCCTCCACTTT
CDR3 protein: CASSYSRGGADSPLHF

V gene: TRBV4-2
clone size: many
J gene: TRBJ2-7
CDR3 length: 15
D gene: .
CDR3 DNA: TGTGCCAGCAGCCAACGAGGGGAGGTCGGCTACGAGCAGTACTTC
CDR3 protein: CASSQRGEVGYEQYF

V gene: TRBV10-3
clone size: many
J gene: TRBJ2-5
CDR3 length: 16
D gene: TRBD2
CDR3 DNA: TGTGCCATCAGTGGGATAGCGGGAACCGGCGAAGAGACCCAGTACTTC
CDR3 protein: CAISGIAGTGEETQYF

V gene: TRBV13
clone size: few
J gene: TRBJ1-5
CDR3 length: 13
D gene: .
CDR3 DNA: TGTGCCAGCAGCTTCGGTAGGAAAGAGCCCCAGCATTTT
CDR3 protein: CASSFGRKEPQHF

V gene: TRBV28
clone size: few
J gene: TRBJ2-2
CDR3 length: 15
D gene: TRBD2
CDR3 DNA: TGTGCCAGCAGTTTAGCGGGGGGAGACGCCGGGGAGCTGTTTTTT
CDR3 protein: CASSLAGGDAGELFF

V gene: TRBV20-1
clone size: .
J gene: TRBJ2-7
CDR3 length: 13
D gene: .
CDR3 DNA: TGCAGTGCTAGAGGAATTGGGGGCTTGGAGCAGTACTTC
CDR3 protein: CSARGIGGLEQYF

V gene: TRBV10-3
clone size: .
J gene: TRBJ1-1
CDR3 length: 15
D gene: .
CDR3 DNA: TGTGCCATCAGTGATCCGGGACCGGCGAACACTGAAGCTTTCTTT
CDR3 protein: CAISDPGPANTEAFF

V gene: TRBV12-3/TRBV12-4
clone size: many
J gene: TRBJ1-4
CDR3 length: 18
D gene: .
CDR3 DNA: TGTGCCAGCAGTTTCCGCGGTAGGACAGTAACAACTAATGAAAAACTGTTTTTT
CDR3 protein: CASSFRGRTVTTNEKLFF

V gene: TRBV4-3
clone size: few
J gene: TRBJ1-3
CDR3 length: 16
D gene: .
CDR3 DNA: TGCGCCAGCAGCCAAGAGATAGGCGTATTTTGGAACACCATATATTTT
CDR3 protein: CASSQEIGVFWNTIYF

V gene: TRBV2
clone size: few
J gene: TRBJ1-4
CDR3 length: 15
D gene: TRBD1
CDR3 DNA: TGTGCCAGCAGCCCCAGGACAGGGGGCGATGAAAAACTGTTTTTT
CDR3 protein: CASSPRTGGDEKLFF

V gene: TRBV4-2
clone size: .
J gene: TRBJ2-4
CDR3 length: 13
D gene: .
CDR3 DNA: TGTGCCAGCAGCCAAGATGGGGAAAACATTCAGTACTTC
CDR3 protein: CASSQDGENIQYF

V gene: TRBV20-1
clone size: .
J gene: TRBJ1-2
CDR3 length: 14
D gene: .
CDR3 DNA: TGCAGTGCTAGAAGCCTTGAACCTTCCTATGGCTACACCTTC
CDR3 protein: CSARSLEPSYGYTF

V gene: TRBV7-9
clone size: few
J gene: TRBJ2-1
CDR3 length: 12
D gene: TRBD2
CDR3 DNA: TGTGCCAGCAGCCCTACTAGCGGGGGTGCGGTCTTC
CDR3 protein: CASSPTSGGAVF

V gene: TRBV4-2
clone size: few
J gene: TRBJ2-6
CDR3 length: 19
D gene: .
CDR3 DNA: TGTGCCAGCAGCCAAGATTTTTATAAGGGGCACCCTGGGGCCAACGTCCTGACTTTC
CDR3 protein: CASSQDFYKGHPGANVLTF

V gene: TRBV20-1
clone size: .
J gene: TRBJ1-2
CDR3 length: 15
D gene: .
CDR3 DNA: TGCAGTGCTAGAGAGCGGACGCCGACTAACTATGGCTACACCTTC
CDR3 protein: CSARERTPTNYGYTF

V gene: TRBV9
clone size: few
J gene: TRBJ2-2
CDR3 length: 15
D gene: TRBD1
CDR3 DNA: TGTGCCAGCAGCGTTGGGGACAGGGCGGCCGGGGAGCTGTTTTTT
CDR3 protein: CASSVGDRAAGELFF

V gene: TRBV5-1
clone size: .
J gene: TRBJ2-6
CDR3 length: 14
D gene: .
CDR3 DNA: TGCGCCAGCACCAAGACCTCTGGGGCCAACGTCCTGACTTTC
CDR3 protein: CASTKTSGANVLTF

V gene: TRBV5-1
clone size: once
J gene: TRBJ2-5
CDR3 length: 16
D gene: .
CDR3 DNA: TGCGCCAGCAGCTTGCCCTCAGGACAGAACCAAGAGACCCAGTACTTC
CDR3 protein: CASSLPSGQNQETQYF

V gene: TRBV6-1
clone size: .
J gene: TRBJ2-7
CDR3 length: 13
D gene: TRBD2
CDR3 DNA: TGTGCCAGCACCCCCGGGGGTAGCGGGAGTTTATACTTC
CDR3 protein: CASTPGGSGSLYF

V gene: TRBV6-2/TRBV6-3
clone size: many
J gene: TRBJ1-1
CDR3 length: 19
D gene: .
CDR3 DNA: TGTGCCAGCAGTTACTCGACGGGACTCCGGGACGGCATGAACACTGAAGCTTTCTTT
CDR3 protein: CASSYSTGLRDGMNTEAFF

V gene: TRBV20-1
clone size: few
J gene: TRBJ2-7
CDR3 length: 15
D gene: .
CDR3 DNA: TGCAGTGCTAGGACCCAGAGCGGTAACGCCTACGAGCAGTACTTC
CDR3 protein: CSARTQSGNAYEQYF

V gene: TRBV29-1
clone size: few
J gene: TRBJ1-1
CDR3 length: 14
D gene: TRBD1
CDR3 DNA: TGCAGCGCCGCCAGGACAGGGATGAACACTGAAGCTTTCTTT
CDR3 protein: CSAARTGMNTEAFF

V gene: TRBV3-1
clone size: .
J gene: TRBJ1-5
CDR3 length: 15
D gene: TRBD1
CDR3 DNA: TGTGCCAGCAGCCAGACAGGGGGCAAAAATCAGCCCCAGCATTTT
CDR3 protein: CASSQTGGKNQPQHF

V gene: TRBV5-4
clone size: .
J gene: TRBJ2-7
CDR3 length: 14
D gene: TRBD2
CDR3 DNA: TGTGCCAGCAGTATCCAGGCGGGAGAGAACGAGCAGTACTTC
CDR3 protein: CASSIQAGENEQYF

V gene: TRBV20-1
clone size: .
J gene: TRBJ2-7
CDR3 length: 14
D gene: .
CDR3 DNA: TGCAGTGCTTTCCGGGCCGGGAGCTCCTACGAGCAGTACTTC
CDR3 protein: CSAFRAGSSYEQYF

V gene: TRBV9
clone size: .
J gene: TRBJ2-7
CDR3 length: 16
D gene: .
CDR3 DNA: TGTGCCAGCAGTTTTGGAGGGGGGGATTACTCCTACGAGCAGTACTTC
CDR3 protein: CASSFGGGDYSYEQYF

V gene: TRBV12-3/TRBV12-4
clone size: few
J gene: TRBJ1-1
CDR3 length: 16
D gene: .
CDR3 DNA: TGTGCCAGCAGTTTATGGGGGAGACTCATGAACACTGAAGCTTTCTTT
CDR3 protein: CASSLWGRLMNTEAFF

V gene: TRBV28
clone size: many
J gene: TRBJ1-2
CDR3 length: 15
D gene: TRBD1
CDR3 DNA: TGTGCCAGCAGTGCGTGGGGACAGGCAGACTATGGCTACACCTTC
CDR3 protein: CASSAWGQADYGYTF

V gene: TRBV6-2/TRBV6-3
clone size: .
J gene: TRBJ2-1
CDR3 length: 16
D gene: TRBD2
CDR3 DNA: TGTGCCAGCAAAGAACTAGCGGGAGGGCCCTCCAATGAGCAGTTCTTC
CDR3 protein: CASKELAGGPSNEQFF

V gene: TRBV29-1
clone size: few
J gene: TRBJ1-1
CDR3 length: 14
D gene: TRBD1
CDR3 DNA: TGCAGCGGTGTGACAGGGGTTAGAGGCACTGAAGCTTTCTTT
CDR3 protein: CSGVTGVRGTEAFF

V gene: TRBV12-3/TRBV12-4
clone size: .
J gene: TRBJ1-3
CDR3 length: 10
D gene: .
CDR3 DNA: TGTGCCAGCAGCCGAAACACCATATATTTT
CDR3 protein: CASSRNTIYF

V gene: TRBV29-1
clone size: few
J gene: TRBJ2-5
CDR3 length: 13
D gene: TRBD1
CDR3 DNA: TGCAGCGTAGTCCGGGACAGGGGCCAGACCCAGTACTTC
CDR3 protein: CSVVRDRGQTQYF

V gene: TRBV20-1
clone size: many
J gene: TRBJ1-5
CDR3 length: 15
D gene: TRBD1
CDR3 DNA: TGCAGTGCTAGAGTTGGGGACAGGCCCAATCAGCCCCAGCATTTT
CDR3 protein: CSARVGDRPNQPQHF

V gene: TRBV5-1
clone size: .
J gene: TRBJ1-1
CDR3 length: 14
D gene: .
CDR3 DNA: TGCGCCAGCAGCTTGGCCTGGGGAAGCACTGAAGCTTTCTTT
CDR3 protein: CASSLAWGSTEAFF

V gene: TRBV7-6
clone size: .
J gene: TRBJ1-3
CDR3 length: 17
D gene: TRBD1
CDR3 DNA: TGTGCCAGCAGCTTAGTGGGGACAGCTACGTCTGGAAACACCATATATTTT
CDR3 protein: CASSLVGTATSGNTIYF

V gene: TRBV20-1
clone size: .
J gene: TRBJ1-1
CDR3 length: 12
D gene: .
CDR3 DNA: TGCAGTGCTAGGGTAGGGACCCGCGAAGCTTTCTTT
CDR3 protein: CSARVGTREAFF

V gene: TRBV2
clone size: .
J gene: TRBJ2-1
CDR3 length: 15
D gene: TRBD2
CDR3 DNA: TGTGCCAGCAGTCCGGGGACTAGCGGCCCGAGGGCGGTTTTCTTC
CDR3 protein: CASSPGTSGPRAVFF

V gene: TRBV20-1
clone size: .
J gene: TRBJ2-7
CDR3 length: 15
D gene: .
CDR3 DNA: TGCAGTGCTAGAGAAGGAGCCAGGGGAAGGTACGAGCAGTACTTC
CDR3 protein: CSAREGARGRYEQYF

V gene: TRBV20-1
clone size: few
J gene: TRBJ2-1
CDR3 length: 15
D gene: TRBD1
CDR3 DNA: TGCAGTGCTGAGGACAGGGGGCGGGTCTACAATGAGCAGTTCTTC
CDR3 protein: CSAEDRGRVYNEQFF

V gene: TRBV7-8
clone size: few
J gene: TRBJ2-7
CDR3 length: 14
D gene: TRBD2
CDR3 DNA: TGTGCCAGCAGCTTAAGGACTAGCGGGAGGGAGCAGTACTTC
CDR3 protein: CASSLRTSGREQYF

V gene: TRBV27
clone size: .
J gene: TRBJ2-2
CDR3 length: 15
D gene: TRBD2
CDR3 DNA: TGTGCCAGCAGGCAAGCGGGACTGAACACCGGGGAGCTGTTTTTT
CDR3 protein: CASRQAGLNTGELFF

V gene: TRBV7-9
clone size: few
J gene: TRBJ2-3
CDR3 length: 14
D gene: TRBD2
CDR3 DNA: TGTGCCAGCAGCTTTAGCGGGGAGACAGATACGCAGTATTTT
CDR3 protein: CASSFSGETDTQYF

V gene: TRBV2
clone size: few
J gene: TRBJ2-1
CDR3 length: 17
D gene: TRBD1
CDR3 DNA: TGTGCCAGCAGTGAAGGGGAGTGGGACAGGATCTACAATGAGCAGTTCTTC
CDR3 protein: CASSEGEWDRIYNEQFF